The subject of this entry is one T cell receptor beta chain. Antigen specificity is unknown. The data were obtained in a study of beta chain features in type 1 diabetes. General observations from the study: A potential influence of HLA type upon TCRB rearrangement remained unresolved herein. A moderate, significant TCRB CDR3 shortening appeared in type 1 diabetes across four CD4+ subsets.

The CDR3 is made up of 17 amino acids. Germline V gives CDR1 SGHAT, CDR2 FQNNGV. Trimming took off 5 bases at V and 0 bases at J, with 16 bases between the two ends. Sampling consisted of one heparinised blood draw per donor, averaging around 100 mL. All of the sorted populations showed purity greater than 95%. Investigators reverse transcribed all isolated RNA, so they sequenced expressed TCRB transcripts. TCRdb's copy holds only in-frame clones and misses some; the assay was immunoSEQ multiplex PCR. The repertoire includes 100,000 to 150,000 clones, about 10% of them detected once, and under 0.9% sits in the top ten.

Material: central memory CD4+ T cells from blood. The chain links TRBV11-2 to TRBJ2-2; D perhaps matches TRBD1 (5 bases). The clonotype was recovered from a man aged 30 to 45 with type 1 diabetes. The CDR3 region has the DNA TGTGCCAGCAGCCCCCGTCCGGCGACAGCGAACACCGGGGAGCTGTTTTTT. Encoded protein: CASSPRPATANTGELFF.